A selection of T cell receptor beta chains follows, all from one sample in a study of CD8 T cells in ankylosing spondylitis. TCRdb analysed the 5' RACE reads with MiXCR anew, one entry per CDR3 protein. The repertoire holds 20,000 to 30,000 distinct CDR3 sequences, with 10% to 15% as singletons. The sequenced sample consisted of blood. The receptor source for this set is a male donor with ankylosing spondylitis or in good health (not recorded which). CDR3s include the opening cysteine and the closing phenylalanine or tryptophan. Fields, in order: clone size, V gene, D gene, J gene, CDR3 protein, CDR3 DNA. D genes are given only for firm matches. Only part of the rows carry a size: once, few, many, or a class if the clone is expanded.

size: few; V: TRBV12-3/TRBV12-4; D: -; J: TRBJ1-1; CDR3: CASRGTGTEAFF; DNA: TGTGCCAGCAGGGGGACGGGAACTGAAGCTTTCTTT
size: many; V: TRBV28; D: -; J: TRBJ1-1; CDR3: CASSPGGGGNTEAFF; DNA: TGTGCCAGCAGTCCCGGAGGGGGGGGGAACACTGAAGCTTTCTTT
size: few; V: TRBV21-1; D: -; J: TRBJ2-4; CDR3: CASSDLRDLAKNIQYF; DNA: TGTGCCAGCAGCGATCTGCGGGATCTAGCCAAAAACATTCAGTACTTC
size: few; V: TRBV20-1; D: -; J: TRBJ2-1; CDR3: CSARPVDEQFF; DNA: TGCAGTGCTAGGCCGGTTGATGAGCAGTTCTTC
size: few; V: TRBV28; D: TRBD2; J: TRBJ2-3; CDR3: CASSSLAGGLTDTQYF; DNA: TGTGCCAGCAGTTCCTTGGCGGGAGGTCTGACAGATACGCAGTATTTT
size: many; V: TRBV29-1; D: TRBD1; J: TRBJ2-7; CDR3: CSACRTGAIDEQYF; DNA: TGCAGCGCTTGCAGGACAGGGGCAATCGACGAGCAGTACTTC
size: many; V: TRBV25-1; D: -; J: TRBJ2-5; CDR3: CASSEYKIQETQYF; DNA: TGTGCCAGCAGTGAATATAAGATCCAAGAGACCCAGTACTTC
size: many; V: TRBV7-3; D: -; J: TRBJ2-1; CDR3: CASSPTRYNEQFF; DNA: TGTGCCAGCAGCCCGACTCGCTACAATGAGCAGTTCTTC
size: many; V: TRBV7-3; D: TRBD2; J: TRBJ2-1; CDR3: CASSLLATKRGNEQFF; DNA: TGTGCCAGCAGCTTACTCGCGACTAAGCGGGGAAATGAGCAGTTCTTC
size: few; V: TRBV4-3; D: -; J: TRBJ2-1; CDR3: CASSQDRGNNEQFF; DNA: TGCGCCAGCAGCCAAGACAGGGGAAACAATGAGCAGTTCTTC
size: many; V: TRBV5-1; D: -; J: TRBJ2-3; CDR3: CASSADVNGDTQYF; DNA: TGCGCCAGCAGCGCCGACGTGAACGGAGATACGCAGTATTTT
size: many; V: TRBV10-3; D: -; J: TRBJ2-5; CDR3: CAISESPEASETQYF; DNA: TGTGCCATCAGTGAGTCCCCCGAAGCGTCGGAGACCCAGTACTTC
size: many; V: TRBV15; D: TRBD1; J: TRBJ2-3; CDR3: CATSRRDRGQDTQYF; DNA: TGTGCCACCAGCAGGAGGGACAGGGGACAGGATACGCAGTATTTT
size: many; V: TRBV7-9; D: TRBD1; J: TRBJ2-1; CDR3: CASRLGRMGQGYSEQFF; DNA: TGTGCCAGCAGATTAGGCCGTATGGGACAGGGGTATAGTGAGCAGTTCTTC
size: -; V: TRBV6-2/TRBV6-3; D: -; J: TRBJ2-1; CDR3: CASSYRQTNEQFF; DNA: TGTGCCAGCAGTTACCGGCAGACCAATGAGCAGTTCTTC
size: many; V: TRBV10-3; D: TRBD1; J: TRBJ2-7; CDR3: CAIRPDRVLGEQYF; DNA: TGTGCCATCAGACCCGACAGGGTGCTGGGCGAGCAGTACTTC
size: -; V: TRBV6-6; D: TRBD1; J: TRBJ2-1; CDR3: CASSPGTGYNEQFF; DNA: TGTGCCAGCAGCCCCGGGACAGGTTACAATGAGCAGTTCTTC
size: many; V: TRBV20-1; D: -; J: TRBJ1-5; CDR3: CSARFAQQHQPQHF; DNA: TGCAGTGCTAGATTCGCCCAGCAGCATCAGCCCCAGCATTTT
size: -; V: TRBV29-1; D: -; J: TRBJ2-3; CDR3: CSVEGGREVGMITDTQYF; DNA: TGCAGCGTTGAGGGTGGCAGGGAGGTCGGCATGATAACAGATACGCAGTATTTT
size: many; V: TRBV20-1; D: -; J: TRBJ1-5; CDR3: CSAIETGRSQPQHF; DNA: TGCAGTGCGATTGAAACAGGGCGAAGTCAGCCCCAGCATTTT
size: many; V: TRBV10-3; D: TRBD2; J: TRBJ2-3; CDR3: CAISVEIAGSHSTDTQYF; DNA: TGTGCCATCAGTGTCGAGATAGCGGGGTCCCACTCCACAGATACGCAGTATTTT
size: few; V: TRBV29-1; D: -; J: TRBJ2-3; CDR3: CSVEDSIGLGTDTQYF; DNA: TGCAGCGTCGAGGACAGTATAGGCCTCGGCACAGATACGCAGTATTTT
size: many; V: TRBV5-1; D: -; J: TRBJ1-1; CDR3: CASSFGLGNTEAFF; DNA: TGCGCCAGCAGCTTCGGATTAGGGAACACTGAAGCTTTCTTT
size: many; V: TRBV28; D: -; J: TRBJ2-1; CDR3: CASNKPGPNNEQFF; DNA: TGTGCCAGTAATAAGCCAGGCCCTAACAATGAGCAGTTCTTC
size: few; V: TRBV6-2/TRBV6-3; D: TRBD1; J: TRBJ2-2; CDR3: CASRPGQGIITGELFF; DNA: TGTGCCAGCAGACCGGGACAGGGCATCATCACCGGGGAGCTGTTTTTT
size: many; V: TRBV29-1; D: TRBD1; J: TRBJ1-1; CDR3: CSVDRARTEAFF; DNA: TGCAGCGTCGACAGGGCACGGACTGAAGCTTTCTTT
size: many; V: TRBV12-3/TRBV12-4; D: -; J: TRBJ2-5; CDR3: CASSLGQGVGETQYF; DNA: TGTGCCAGCAGTTTAGGCCAGGGTGTAGGAGAGACCCAGTACTTC
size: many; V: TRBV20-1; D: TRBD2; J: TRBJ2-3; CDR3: CSADTAGVRADTQYF; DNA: TGCAGTGCAGATACTGCGGGAGTTAGGGCAGATACGCAGTATTTT
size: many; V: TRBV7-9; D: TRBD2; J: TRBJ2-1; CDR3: CASTRAGPTYNEQFF; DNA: TGTGCCAGCACCCGAGCGGGGCCCACCTACAATGAGCAGTTCTTC